This record concerns one T cell receptor (beta chain) sequence. This clone appeared a single time. What this receptor recognizes is not known. Within one base of it there is no much larger clone, and no base qualities were kept. This sample was included in a study of OX40 agonist ivuxolimab in advanced cancers. Concerning the study at large: Ivuxolimab was an agonistic, fully human IgG2 monoclonal antibody directed against OX40 (CD134), a costimulatory receptor. The paper describes the monotherapy dose-escalation part (N = 52 patients) of the phase I trial of ivuxolimab. The point of sequencing TCRbeta in the periphery was to test whether ivuxolimab changed TCR sequence diversity and drove clonal T-cell expansion. Partial responses occurred in three dose-escalation patients, of whom one had hepatocellular carcinoma and two had cutaneous melanoma. Intravenous ivuxolimab was administered to patients every 2 weeks at six dose levels: 0.01, 0.1, 0.3, 1.5, 3 and 10 mg/kg. A male proportion of around 81% and a mean age of approximately 60 years, ranging from about 23 to 90, were recorded for the dose-escalation cohort. Patients were allowed to have had prior anti-PD-1, anti-PD-L1 or anti-CTLA-4 therapy, and less than 45% of the dose-escalation patients had previously received checkpoint inhibitors. Of the approximately 50 patients in dose escalation, about 20 had hepatocellular carcinoma, about 15 had melanoma, 9 had renal cell carcinoma and 9 had head and neck cancer.

Looking up the germline V gene (reference sequence) yields CDR1 LNHNV and CDR2 YYDKDF. The V and J ends are trimmed by 0 bases and 3 bases, leaving 8 bases between them. Including cysteine and phenylalanine, the CDR3 has 14 amino acids. Only the CDR3 region is kept as DNA, spanning 42 bases read in frame from base 1. Study-wide findings and limitations: Low levels of normalized T-cell clonal expansion were also seen in some nonresponding patients. After ivuxolimab, CD8+ T cells had more expanded clones than CD4+ T cells on average. At doses of 0.1 to 3.0 mg/kg, clonal expansion of both CD4+ and CD8+ blood T cells was observed from baseline to week 6. Partial responders in the 0.1-3.0 mg/kg groups had among the lowest normalized peripheral clonal expansion, especially among CD8+ T cells. Which antigens the clonally expanded peripheral T cells were specific for was not determined.

Genomic DNA was isolated from the sorted cells so that the TCRbeta CDR3 region could be sequenced. The immunoSEQ Assay was used for sequencing of TCRbeta CDR3 regions. In TCRdb, the immuneACCESS table is reduced to in-frame sequences with V and J assigned. These tables do not hold every clone; where another copy was compared, an unresolved V gene accounts for under half, and the others remain unexplained. This sample gives around 57,000 clones in total; approximately 80% of them show up just once. In total, the top ten clones hold roughly 2.3% of the sample. The trial excluded patients who had a history of autoimmune disease or who were on systemic immunosuppression. Peripheral blood for TCR sequencing was drawn from every dose cohort at baseline, at cycle 4 day 1 and at cycle 7 day 1. The samples were taken from a phase I, first-in-human, multicenter, open-label dose-escalation trial of ivuxolimab. Adults with locally advanced or metastatic melanoma, renal cell carcinoma, hepatocellular carcinoma or head and neck squamous cell carcinoma were enrolled in the trial. Before TCR sequencing, CD4+ T cells and CD8+ T cells from peripheral blood were sorted into separate populations.

Sequencing was performed on CD4+ or CD8+ T cells sorted from blood, taken in a trial of the OX40 agonist ivuxolimab. Recombination linked TRBV15 to TRBJ2-5, with a tentative D call of TRBD1 or TRBD2, each matching 5 bases. This TCR was sampled from an adult with an advanced solid tumor such as melanoma, head and neck, liver or kidney cancer. The CDR3 sequence is CATSREGTEETQYF. The sequenced DNA is TGTGCCACCAGCAGAGAGGGGACGGAAGAGACCCAGTACTTC.